This TCR beta chain was retrieved from a study of blood T cell repertoires in COVID-19. Original methodology: Using reference gene primer amplification, nucleated cell counts were estimated. Method: immunoSEQ multiplex PCR; TCRdb's copy keeps in-frame clones and lacks some. Clone size and V and J calls were adopted from that table, with D and trimming inferred from the DNA. The data contain approximately 320,000 clones, 90% of them seen just once; the ten biggest clones take up around 2.5%. V was clipped by 5 bases and J by 4 bases; unmatched bases: 3. This CDR3 has 16 residues. CDR1 is SEHNR and CDR2 is FQNEAQ in the germline V gene (reference sequence). Categorization into cohorts depended on clinical history that participants reported. Cohort 3 recovery required two negative PCRs, clearance, or symptom resolution.

The chain uses TRBV7-9 and TRBJ2-2; TRBD2 aligns across 14 bases. Sequencing input: PBMCs or T cells enriched from blood (not recorded which). This receptor was obtained from a man aged 55 to 69 who had recovered from COVID-19. The CDR3 protein is CASSLGLAGVTGELFF. The DNA for the CDR3 is TGTGCCAGCAGCCTGGGACTAGCGGGAGTCACCGGGGAGCTGTTTTTT.